These 32 T cell receptor beta chains came from one sample sequenced in a study of regulatory T cells in long-lasting Graves disease. Time point in this sample: newly diagnosed GD, antithyroid drugs for less than 3 months. There was RNA extracted from PBMCs, and the TCR library was made from it. According to the study, TCR beta libraries were built with iRepertoire HTBI primers and CDR3-region Arm-PCR. TCRdb redid the calling of the multiplex PCR reads with MiXCR, one entry per CDR3 protein. Among roughly 380,000 distinct CDR3 sequences listed, around 15% were seen once. Material: peripheral blood mononuclear cells (PBMCs), obtained at new diagnosis, from a patient treated with antithyroid drugs. Source of these receptors: a female donor with Graves disease.

This clonotype was counted only a few times. The V call is TRBV11-2, the J call TRBJ2-5, with D perhaps being TRBD1 or TRBD2 (5 bases each). Germline CDR1 and CDR2: SGHAT and FQNNGV. The CDR3 is 12 residues long. V lost 8 bases, J lost 4 bases, and 11 bases lay in between. The CDR3 is CASWGEGETQYF. CDR3 DNA sequence: TGTGCCAGCTGGGGCGAGGGAGAGACCCAGTACTTC.

CDR3 coding DNA: TGCGCCAGCAGTAACAGGGGGCATCAGCCCCAGCATTTT. Protein product: CASSNRGHQPQHF. The chain combines TRBV10-1 with TRBJ1-5; 9 positions match TRBD1. Germline assignment: CDR1 WNHNN and CDR2 SYGVQD (reference sequence). The CDR3 spans 13 residues. V lost 5 bases to trimming and J lost 5 bases; unmatched junction nucleotides: 1.

The chain has TRBV18 and TRBJ2-1, with D possibly TRBD2 on 6 matching bases. V lost 0 bases, J lost 4 bases, and 13 bases lay in between. The CDR3 is 16 residues long. Germline assignment: CDR1 KGHSH and CDR2 LQKENI. CDR3 in DNA: TGTGCCAGCTCACCACCCGGGAGCGGCCCTTACAATGAGCAGTTCTTC. This translates into CASSPPGSGPYNEQFF.

This clonotype showed up many times. The chain is built from TRBV5-1 and TRBJ2-1; D is undetermined. This CDR3 comprises 11 residues. Deletions cut 7 bases from V and 10 bases from J, with 12 bases between. The V gene's germline CDR1 is SGHRS and CDR2 YFSETQ. The CDR3 sequence is CASLESGEQFF. In nucleotides, the CDR3 is TGCGCCAGCTTGGAATCTGGGGAGCAGTTCTTC.

This clonotype was seen ten or more times. DNA of the CDR3: TGTGCCAGCAGCTCCTCTCAAGAGACCCAGTACTTC. Translated, it gives CASSSSQETQYF. The chain carries TRBV7-9 and TRBJ2-5; unclear D gene. The CDR3 loop spans 12 amino acids. V was shortened by 4 bases and J by 2 bases, with 5 bases between the two germline ends. Per germline, CDR1 SEHNR and CDR2 FQNEAQ (reference sequence).

This clonotype was seen ten or more times. The gene calls are TRBV28 and TRBJ2-5; D is unresolved. The germline gives CDR1 MDHEN, CDR2 SYDVKM. Trimming took 5 bases from V and 1 from J, leaving 20 bases between them. The CDR3 covers 17 residues. For the CDR3, the DNA is TGTGCCAGCAGTCCGATCATCGGGCCAATTTTCCAAGAGACCCAGTACTTC. It encodes CASSPIIGPIFQETQYF.

Ten or more counts support this clonotype. The V call is TRBV6-5, the J call TRBJ2-7, with a possible D match to TRBD1 (5 bases). Between the trimmed V and J ends, which lost 4 bases and 4 bases, there was a span of 11 bases. Germline V gene lookup returns CDR1 MNHEY and CDR2 SVGAGI. This CDR3 is built from 13 residues. The CDR3 sequence is CASSSRDRYEQYF. Written as DNA, the CDR3 is TGTGCCAGCAGTTCCAGGGATAGGTACGAGCAGTACTTC.

This clonotype was picked up a small number of times. A much bigger clone sits one base away, suggesting this may be a read error. CDR3 amino acids: CASRRGQVNGCTF. CDR3 sequence (DNA): TGTGCCAGCAGGCGGGGACAGGTTAATGGCTGCACCTTC. This chain joins TRBV6-1 and TRBJ1-2; 8 bases line up with TRBD1. The CDR3 consists of 13 residues. CDR1 and CDR2 from the germline V gene are MNHNS and SASEGT.

In this sample, this clonotype turned up a few times. V gene TRBV20-1 combines with J gene TRBJ2-4, with D perhaps being TRBD1 or TRBD2 (6 bases each). The CDR3 is made up of 13 amino acids. CDR1 and CDR2 (germline): DFQATT, SNEGSKA (reference sequence). CDR3 amino acids: CSLQGRNKNIQYF. In DNA form, the CDR3 reads TGCAGCCTTCAGGGGAGGAACAAAAACATTCAGTACTTC.

This clonotype showed up many times. The V call is TRBV7-9, the J call TRBJ2-3; 8 bases map to TRBD2. Per germline, CDR1 SEHNR and CDR2 FQNEAQ (reference sequence). The CDR3 has 16 residues. The V and J ends lost 5 bases and 1 base, in that order; junction bases with no gene match: 8. The CDR3: CASSPPAGGRTDTQYF. CDR3 in DNA: TGTGCCAGCAGCCCGCCGGCGGGGGGCCGCACAGATACGCAGTATTTT.

This clonotype has ten or more counts. The rearrangement links TRBV14 to TRBJ1-6, with 8 bases lining up with TRBD1. Trimming took 3 bases from V and 9 from J; bases not matched to a gene: 13. This CDR3 has 17 amino acids. Germline values: CDR1 SGHDN, CDR2 FVKESK. Here the CDR3 DNA reads TGTGCCAGCAGCCATATTTCTACAGGGGGACACGGTTCACCCCTCCACTTT. Translating it yields CASSHISTGGHGSPLHF.

Details on this clonotype: A much larger clone is a single base away; this may be a read error. The chain links TRBV7-8 to TRBJ2-3, with D possibly being TRBD1 (6 bases). Germline V lookup: CDR1 SGHVS, CDR2 FQNEAQ. The CDR3 spans 15 residues. The CDR3 DNA reads TGTGCCAGCAGCCCGTATGACCGGGACACAGATACGCAGTGTTTT. Its translation: CASSPYDRDTDTQCF. The variable domain in full, completed from reference TRBV7-8 and TRBJ2-3, reads GAGVSQSPRYKVAKRGQDVALRCDPISGHVSLFWYQQALGQGPEFLTYFQNEAQLDKSGLPSDRFFAERPEGSVSTLKIQRTQQEDSAVYLCASSPYDRDTDTQCFGPGTRLTVL.

This clonotype has a count of ten or more. At one boundary the junction diverges from the germline segment, which might be a read error. This chain connects TRBV7-6 to TRBJ2-3; D remains ambiguous. The CDR3 covers 13 residues. CDR1 is SGHVS and CDR2 is FNYEAQ in the germline V gene. CDR3 loop: CASSLPGELLLTF. The CDR3 region has the DNA TGTGCCAGCAGCTTACCCGGAGAGTTACTGCTTACATTT.

This clonotype occurred many times. This chain uses TRBV27 with TRBJ2-7; D may be TRBD1 or TRBD2 (5 bases each). Germline V lookup: CDR1 MNHEY, CDR2 SMNVEV (reference sequence). This CDR3 spans 13 amino acids. Trimming left V 4 bases short and J 5 bases short, with 12 bases between. CDR3 loop: CASSSGRDHEQYF. The CDR3 nucleotides are TGTGCCAGCAGTTCCGGCCGGGACCACGAGCAGTACTTC.

V and J are TRBV20-1 and TRBJ2-7; no clear D. The CDR3 length is 14 residues. The germline V gene has CDR1 DFQATT and CDR2 SNEGSKA (reference sequence). V lost 0 bases and J lost 3, with 12 bases in between. CDR3: CSARDKRVLYEQYF. The DNA of the CDR3 is TGCAGTGCTAGAGATAAAAGGGTCCTCTACGAGCAGTACTTC.

The sample holds many counts of this clonotype. The chain couples TRBV20-1 to TRBJ2-1, with 10 bases matching TRBD2. Germline-derived CDR1 and CDR2 are DFQATT and SNEGSKA (reference sequence). Trimming took 6 bases from V and 5 from J; bases not matched to a gene: 7. The CDR3 consists of 14 residues. CDR3 sequence (DNA): TGCAGTGCGACGGGACTAGCGTTCGACAATGAGCAGTTCTTC. Translating gives CSATGLAFDNEQFF.

The CDR3 nucleotides are TGCGCCAGCAGCCAGTGGACAGGGGGGCCTCAGCCCCAGCATTTT. Translated, it gives CASSQWTGGPQPQHF. This chain links TRBV4-1 with TRBJ1-5; 10 bases line up with TRBD1. V lost 3 bases and J lost 6; bases outside the gene matches: 5. Germline loops: CDR1 MGHRA, CDR2 YSYEKL. CDR3 length: 15 amino acids.

This clonotype has ten or more counts. The chain carries TRBV20-1 and TRBJ2-1; 11 positions match TRBD2. The V and J ends lost 6 bases and 4 bases, in that order; junction bases with no gene match: 5. Germline CDR1 and CDR2: DFQATT and SNEGSKA (reference sequence). The CDR3 has 14 residues. CDR3 in amino acids: CSATSGREYNEQFF. CDR3 bases: TGCAGTGCCACTAGCGGGAGAGAGTACAATGAGCAGTTCTTC.

A remark on this clonotype: A far larger clone is off by one base, so a read error is likely. The rearrangement uses TRBV20-1 and TRBJ2-5; perhaps TRBD1 as D (6 bases). Germline values: CDR1 DFQATT, CDR2 SNEGSKA (reference sequence). V was clipped by 6 bases and J by 11 bases, with 16 bases between them. This CDR3 is 11 amino acids long. CDR3 residues: CSARQDNEQYF. As DNA, the CDR3 is TGCAGTGCCAGACAGGACAATGAGCAGTACTTC.

This clonotype has at least ten counts. The J gene is TRBJ1-1, the V gene TRBV5-1; D unclear. Trimming pared 1 base from V and 7 bases from J, leaving 8 bases between. The germline V gene encodes CDR1 SGHRS and CDR2 YFSETQ. This CDR3 has 12 amino acids. CDR3 in DNA: TGCGCCAGCAGCTTGACGGACCGTGAAGCTTTCTTT. Amino acid sequence: CASSLTDREAFF.

This clonotype has a count of ten or more. The junction does not match germline at one end; this may be a read error. The rearrangement joins TRBV7-7 to TRBJ2-5; D is uncertain. From germline, CDR1 is SSHAT and CDR2 FNYEAQ (reference sequence). CDR3 length equals 15 residues. The CDR3 region has the DNA TGTGCTAGCAGCTTAGCCCCCTGGGCCGAAGAGACCCAGTACTTC. Amino acids: CASSLAPWAEETQYF.

The sample holds a few counts of this clonotype. The chain couples TRBV27 to TRBJ2-5, with D possibly TRBD2 on 6 matching bases. The CDR3 length is 13 residues. Germline V gives CDR1 MNHEY, CDR2 SMNVEV (reference sequence). V was trimmed by 7 bases and J by 5 bases, leaving 14 bases between them. The CDR3 nucleotides read TGTGCCAGCACCTTGCGGGGTGGGGAGACCCAGTACTTC. It encodes CASTLRGGETQYF.

This clonotype was observed a handful of times. The chain combines TRBV10-2 with TRBJ2-6; D is uncertain. V was pared by 5 bases and J by 1 base, with 12 bases between. The CDR3 runs to 16 residues. The germline CDR1 and CDR2 sequences are WSHSY and SAAADI. CDR3 residues: CASSPIGRSGANVLTF. The CDR3 bases are TGCGCCAGCAGTCCTATAGGTCGTTCTGGGGCCAACGTCCTGACTTTC.

This clonotype was counted a few times. The chain uses TRBV3-1 and TRBJ2-1; 9 bases line up with TRBD2. Germline CDR1 LGHDT, CDR2 YNNKEL (reference sequence). CDR3 length equals 18 residues. Trimming removed 0 bases from V and 5 bases from J; junction bases left unmatched: 11. The CDR3 reads CASSQDVRAGGNHNEQFF. In DNA form, the CDR3 reads TGTGCCAGCAGCCAAGATGTCAGAGCGGGGGGCAACCACAATGAGCAGTTCTTC.

This clonotype was seen many times. The rearrangement joins TRBV7-2 to TRBJ2-7; 9 bases fit TRBD1. CDR1 and CDR2 (germline): SGHTA, FQGNSA. The CDR3 is 15 amino acids. V was clipped by 5 bases and J by 6 bases; unmatched bases: 11. The CDR3 DNA sequence: TGTGCCAGCAGCCCAAGTCCGGGACAGGGAGGCGAGCAGTACTTC. Its translation: CASSPSPGQGGEQYF. Using reference TRBV7-2 and TRBJ2-7 for the parts outside the CDR3, the full variable domain is GAGVSQSPSNKVTEKGKDVELRCDPISGHTALYWYRQSLGQGLEFLIYFQGNSAPDKSGLPSDRFSAERTGGSVSTLTIQRTQQEDSAVYLCASSPSPGQGGEQYFGPGTRLTVT.

The V gene is TRBV5-4, the J gene TRBJ2-1, with D perhaps matching TRBD1 (5 bases). The ends were cut back, 2 bases at V and 1 base at J, with 10 bases in the middle. This CDR3 region has 15 residues. Germline values: CDR1 SGHNT, CDR2 YYREEE (reference sequence). As DNA, the CDR3 is TGTGCCAGCAGCTTACTCGACAGATCCTACAATGAGCAGTTCTTC. Translation: CASSLLDRSYNEQFF.

At least ten counts were recorded for this clonotype. The chain couples TRBV10-1 to TRBJ2-3; 11 nucleotides match TRBD2. The CDR3 has 15 residues. The V segment lost 10 bases and the J segment 3 bases; nucleotides outside the gene matches: 9. Germline CDR1 WNHNN, CDR2 SYGVQD (reference sequence). CDR3 sequence reads: CATSKRLAGTDTQYF. CDR3 coding DNA: TGCGCCACCTCGAAGAGACTAGCGGGGACAGATACGCAGTATTTT.

The J gene is TRBJ2-7, the V gene TRBV20-1; 8 bases match TRBD1. The CDR3 spans 15 residues. Germline-derived CDR1 and CDR2 are DFQATT and SNEGSKA (reference sequence). J was trimmed by 1 base and V by 5 bases; bases with no gene match: 10. Here the CDR3 DNA reads TGCAGTGCTGCTCTACCGGGACAGGCATCCTACGAGCAGTACTTC. The encoded protein is CSAALPGQASYEQYF.

This clonotype has ten or more counts. This chain links TRBV7-2 with TRBJ2-7; 13 bases match TRBD2. The V gene's germline CDR1 is SGHTA and CDR2 FQGNSA. The CDR3 consists of 15 residues. The ends lost 4 bases at V and 7 bases at J; junction bases unmatched: 7. The CDR3 sequence is CASSSWTSGSLEQYF. CDR3 coding DNA: TGTGCCAGCAGCTCCTGGACTAGCGGGAGTCTTGAGCAGTACTTC.

This clonotype was recorded a few times. The V gene is TRBV6-9, the J gene TRBJ1-2; the D gene is possibly TRBD1 (5 bases). Germline V CDR1 and CDR2: MNHGY, SVAAGI. CDR3 length equals 14 residues. V was pared by 3 bases and J by 8 bases, with 16 bases between. CDR3 residues: CASSYGDLGGGYTF. The CDR3 DNA reads as TGTGCCAGCAGTTACGGCGACCTCGGGGGAGGCTACACCTTC.

This clonotype was counted at least ten times. The V gene is TRBV29-1, the J gene TRBJ1-2, with D tentatively TRBD1 (5 bases). CDR3 length equals 14 residues. CDR1 SQVTM and CDR2 ANQGSEA come from the germline V gene. V dropped 3 bases and J dropped 2 bases, with 13 bases sitting between them. Here the CDR3 reads CSVDGARRNYGYTF. CDR3 DNA sequence: TGCAGCGTTGATGGGGCCCGGAGGAACTATGGCTACACCTTC.

This clonotype was picked up a small number of times. This chain links TRBV18 with TRBJ1-1, with D tentatively TRBD1 (6 bases). The V end lost 1 base, the J end lost 1 base, and 13 bases lay between the germline ends. In germline, CDR1 is KGHSH, CDR2 LQKENI. The CDR3 totals 16 residues. CDR3 DNA: TGTGCCAGCTCACCACGGTCAATGGGGGCGAACACTGAAGCTTTCTTT. This translates into CASSPRSMGANTEAFF.